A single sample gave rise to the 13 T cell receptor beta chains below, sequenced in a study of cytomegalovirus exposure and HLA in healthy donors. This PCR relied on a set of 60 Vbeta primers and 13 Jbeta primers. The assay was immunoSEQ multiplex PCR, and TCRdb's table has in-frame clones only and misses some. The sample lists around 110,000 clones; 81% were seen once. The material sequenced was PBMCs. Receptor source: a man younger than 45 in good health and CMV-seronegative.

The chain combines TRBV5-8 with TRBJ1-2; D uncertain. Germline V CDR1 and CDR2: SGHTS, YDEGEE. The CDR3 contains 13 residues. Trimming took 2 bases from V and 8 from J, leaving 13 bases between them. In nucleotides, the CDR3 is TGTGCCAGCAGCTTCTACCAGACTTTCGGCTACACCTTC. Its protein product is CASSFYQTFGYTF.

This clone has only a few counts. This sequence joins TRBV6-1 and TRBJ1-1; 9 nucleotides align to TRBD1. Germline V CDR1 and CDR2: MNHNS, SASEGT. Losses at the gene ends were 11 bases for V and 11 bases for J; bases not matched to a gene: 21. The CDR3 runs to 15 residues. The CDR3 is CAGSNKLGTGLDAFF. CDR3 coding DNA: TGTGCCGGATCCAATAAACTTGGGACAGGGCTGGATGCTTTCTTT.

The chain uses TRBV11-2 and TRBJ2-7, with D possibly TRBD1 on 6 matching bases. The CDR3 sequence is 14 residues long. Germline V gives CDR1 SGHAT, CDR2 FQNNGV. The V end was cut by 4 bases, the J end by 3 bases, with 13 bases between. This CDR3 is CASSSAGRGYEQYF. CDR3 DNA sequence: TGTGCCAGCAGCTCCGCCGGCAGGGGCTACGAGCAGTACTTC. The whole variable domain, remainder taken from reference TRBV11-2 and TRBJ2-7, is EAGVAQSPRYKIIEKRQSVAFWCNPISGHATLYWYQQILGQGPKLLIQFQNNGVVDDSQLPKDRFSAERLKGVDSTLKIQPAKLEDSAVYLCASSSAGRGYEQYFGPGTRLTVT.

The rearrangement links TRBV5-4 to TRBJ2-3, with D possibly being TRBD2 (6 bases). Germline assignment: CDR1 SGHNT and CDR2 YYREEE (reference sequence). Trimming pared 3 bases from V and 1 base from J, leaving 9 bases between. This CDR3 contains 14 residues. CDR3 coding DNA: TGTGCCAGCAGCTCGGGACTGGGCACAGATACGCAGTATTTT. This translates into CASSSGLGTDTQYF.

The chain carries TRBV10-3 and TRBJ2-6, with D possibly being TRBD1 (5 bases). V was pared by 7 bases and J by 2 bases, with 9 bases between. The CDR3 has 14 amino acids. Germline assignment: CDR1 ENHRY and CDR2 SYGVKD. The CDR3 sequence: CAIKQGAGANVLTF. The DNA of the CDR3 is TGTGCCATCAAACAAGGGGCTGGGGCCAACGTCCTGACTTTC.

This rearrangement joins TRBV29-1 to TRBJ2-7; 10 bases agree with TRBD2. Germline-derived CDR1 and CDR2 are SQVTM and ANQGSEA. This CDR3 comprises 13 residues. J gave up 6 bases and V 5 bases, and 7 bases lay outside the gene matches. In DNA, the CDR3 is TGCAGCGTTCTCGAGCGGGAGGGTCGCGAGCAGTACTTC. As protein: CSVLEREGREQYF.

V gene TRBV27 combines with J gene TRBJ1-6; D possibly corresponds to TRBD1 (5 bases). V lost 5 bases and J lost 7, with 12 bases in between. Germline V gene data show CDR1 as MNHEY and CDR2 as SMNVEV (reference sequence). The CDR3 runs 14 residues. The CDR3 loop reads CASSLRGGNSPLHF. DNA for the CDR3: TGTGCCAGCAGTCTCCGCGGGGGGAATTCACCCCTCCACTTT.

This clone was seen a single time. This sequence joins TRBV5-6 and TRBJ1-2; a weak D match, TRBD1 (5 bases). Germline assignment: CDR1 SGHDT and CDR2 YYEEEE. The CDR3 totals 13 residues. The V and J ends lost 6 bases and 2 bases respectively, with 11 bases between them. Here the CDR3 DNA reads TGTGCCAGCACCTGGGGGAGGAACTATGGCTACACCTTC. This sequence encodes CASTWGRNYGYTF.

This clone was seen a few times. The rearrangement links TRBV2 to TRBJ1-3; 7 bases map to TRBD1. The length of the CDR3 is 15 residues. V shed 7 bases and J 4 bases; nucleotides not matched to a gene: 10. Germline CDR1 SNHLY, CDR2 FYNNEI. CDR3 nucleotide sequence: TGTGCCAGCAAGGCTGACAGGGTATCCGGAAACACCATATATTTT. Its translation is CASKADRVSGNTIYF.

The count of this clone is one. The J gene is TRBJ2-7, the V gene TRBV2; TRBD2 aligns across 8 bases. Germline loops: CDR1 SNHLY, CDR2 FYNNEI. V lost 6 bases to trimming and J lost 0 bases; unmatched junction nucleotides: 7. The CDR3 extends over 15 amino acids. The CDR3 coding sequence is TGTGCCAGCAGGGACCTCGCGGGAGGCTCCTACGAGCAGTACTTC. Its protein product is CASRDLAGGSYEQYF.

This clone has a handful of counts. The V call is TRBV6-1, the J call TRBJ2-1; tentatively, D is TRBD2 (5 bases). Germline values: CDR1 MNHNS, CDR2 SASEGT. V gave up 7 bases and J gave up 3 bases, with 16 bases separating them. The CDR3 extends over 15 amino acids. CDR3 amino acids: CASMKDSVLYNEQFF. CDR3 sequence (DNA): TGTGCCAGCATGAAGGATAGCGTGCTCTACAATGAGCAGTTCTTC.

The CDR3 DNA sequence: TGTGCCAGCGCGACAGGGGAAGGAAACACCATATATTTT. It translates to CASATGEGNTIYF. This sequence joins TRBV11-1 and TRBJ1-3; 8 bases map to TRBD1. Looked up from germline, CDR1 is SGHAT and CDR2 is FQDESV (reference sequence). The CDR3 length is 13 residues. V trimming: 8 bases; J trimming: 4 bases; junction bases outside the gene matches: 4. Filled out from reference TRBV11-1 and TRBJ1-3, the complete variable domain reads EAEVAQSPRYKITEKSQAVAFWCDPISGHATLYWYRQILGQGPELLVQFQDESVVDDSQLPKDRFSAERLKGVDSTLKIQPAELGDSAMYLCASATGEGNTIYFGEGSWLTVV.

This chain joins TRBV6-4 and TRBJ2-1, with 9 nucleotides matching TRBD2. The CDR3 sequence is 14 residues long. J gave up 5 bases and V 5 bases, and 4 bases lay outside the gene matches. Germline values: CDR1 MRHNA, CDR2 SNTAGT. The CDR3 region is CASSRTSDHNEQFF. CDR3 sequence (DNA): TGTGCCAGCAGTCGGACTAGCGACCACAATGAGCAGTTCTTC.